The 21 T cell receptor beta chains listed next were all sequenced from one sample in a study of Graves' ophthalmopathy and Graves' hyperthyroidism. Amplification of the TCR beta CDR3 regions used RNA transcripts (as template). HTBI-primed first-round RT-PCR preceded second-round multiplex PCR. TCRdb re-derived calls from the multiplex PCR reads in MiXCR, one entry per CDR3 protein. The sample lists some 390,000 distinct CDR3 sequences; about 17% were seen once. Sequencing was done on a sample of peripheral blood. The receptors come from a woman between 18 and 30 years old with Graves' ophthalmopathy.

This clonotype appeared many times. The genes are TRBV4-2 and TRBJ2-5; 11 nucleotides agree with TRBD2. The germline gives CDR1 LGHNA, CDR2 YNFKEQ. The CDR3 runs to 16 residues. Losses at the gene ends were 1 base for V and 5 bases for J; bases not matched to a gene: 6. Here the CDR3 reads CASSQGLAGGFETQYF. In DNA, the CDR3 is TGTGCCAGCAGCCAAGGGCTAGCGGGGGGTTTTGAGACCCAGTACTTC.

This clonotype occurred many times. The J gene is TRBJ1-6, the V gene TRBV6-1; 8 bases fit TRBD1. The germline V gene has CDR1 MNHNS and CDR2 SASEGT. The CDR3 is 14 residues long. J lost 7 bases, V lost 10 bases, and 9 bases had no gene match. The CDR3 protein is CATTDRGVNSPLHF. The CDR3, as DNA: TGTGCCACCACTGACAGGGGTGTCAATTCACCCCTCCACTTT.

This clonotype was picked up many times. This chain's CDR3 is CATSGGDYGYTF. CDR3 nucleotides: TGTGCCACCTCTGGGGGAGACTATGGCTACACCTTC. The chain carries TRBV24-1 and TRBJ1-2, with D possibly TRBD1 on 5 matching bases. This CDR3 spans 12 amino acids. Germline CDR1 KGHDR, CDR2 SFDVKD. V dropped 9 bases and J dropped 3 bases, with 10 bases sitting between them.

This clonotype showed up just a few times. The chain has TRBV9 and TRBJ2-2, with D possibly matching TRBD2 (6 bases). The germline gives CDR1 SGDLS, CDR2 YYNGEE. The V and J ends lost 3 bases and 1 base respectively, with 7 bases between them. The CDR3 is made up of 14 amino acids. The CDR3 DNA is TGTGCCAGCAGCGGGAGGGGGAACACCGGGGAGCTGTTTTTT. It is translated as CASSGRGNTGELFF.

This clonotype was detected ten times or more. The gene calls are TRBV4-1 and TRBJ2-5; the D is unclear. The germline CDR1 and CDR2 sequences are MGHRA and YSYEKL. V shed 1 base and J shed 1 base, with 10 bases lying between them. The CDR3 extends over 15 amino acids. Here the CDR3 reads CASSQGHSSQETQYF. In DNA form, the CDR3 reads TGCGCCAGCAGCCAAGGTCACTCGAGCCAAGAGACCCAGTACTTC.

This clonotype occurred many times. This chain links TRBV7-3 with TRBJ2-7, with 8 nucleotides matching TRBD1. Losses at the gene ends were 5 bases for V and 1 base for J; bases not matched to a gene: 7. This CDR3 is 15 amino acids long. The germline V gene encodes CDR1 SGHTA and CDR2 FQGTGA. Written as DNA, the CDR3 is TGTGCCAGCAGCGTACAGGGGGGCCTGTCCTACGAGCAGTACTTC. It encodes CASSVQGGLSYEQYF.

There are many counts of this clonotype. Lacking the conserved final phenylalanine or tryptophan, this CDR3 likely reflects a read error. This chain links TRBV9 with TRBJ1-1; the D is unclear. V lost 0 bases to trimming and J lost 1 base, with 16 bases between them. Germline CDR1 is SGDLS and CDR2 is YYNGEE. The CDR3 runs to 17 residues. The CDR3 coding sequence is TGTGCCAGCAGCGTAGAGCAGTTTATTAGATCGAACACTGAAGCTTTCCTT. Translated, it gives CASSVEQFIRSNTEAFL.

The chain is built from TRBV7-2 and TRBJ1-2; D perhaps matches TRBD1 (6 bases). The ends were cut back, 0 bases at V and 3 bases at J, with 8 bases in the middle. CDR3 length equals 14 residues. Germline V lookup: CDR1 SGHTA, CDR2 FQGNSA. This CDR3 is CASSLAQGHYGYTF. The DNA of the CDR3 is TGTGCCAGCAGCTTAGCTCAGGGGCACTATGGCTACACCTTC.

In its sample, this clonotype was seen many times. The CDR3 loop is CASSPPGHSNTGELFF. The CDR3 region has the DNA TGTGCCAGCAGTCCACCGGGACATTCGAACACCGGGGAGCTGTTTTTT. V and J are TRBV6-1 and TRBJ2-2; maybe TRBD1 (6 bases). The CDR3 is made up of 16 amino acids. The germline V gene has CDR1 MNHNS and CDR2 SASEGT. V lost 5 bases to trimming and J lost 0 bases, with 13 bases between them.

The table lists this clonotype with many counts. The rearrangement links TRBV28 to TRBJ2-7; tentative D call: TRBD1 (6 bases). The V gene's germline CDR1 is MDHEN and CDR2 SYDVKM. Between the trimmed V and J ends, which lost 4 bases and 7 bases, there was a span of 11 bases. The CDR3 sequence is 12 residues long. This CDR3 reads CASSWTDPEQYF. CDR3 sequence (DNA): TGTGCCAGCAGTTGGACAGACCCGGAGCAGTACTTC.

This clonotype was counted many times. This sequence joins TRBV28 and TRBJ2-4, with a tentative D call TRBD1 (6 bases). Looked up from germline, CDR1 is MDHEN and CDR2 is SYDVKM. The CDR3 is 18 amino acids. V was trimmed by 8 bases and J by 3 bases, leaving 26 bases between them. CDR3 in DNA: TGTGCCAGCGCTCCCACAGGGTTAGTTTTGTGGGGCAAAAACATTCAGTACTTC. This encodes CASAPTGLVLWGKNIQYF.

This clonotype was seen at least ten times. The V gene is TRBV28, the J gene TRBJ2-7, with 8 bases matching TRBD1. Germline CDR1 MDHEN, CDR2 SYDVKM. The ends lost 3 bases at V and 5 bases at J; junction bases unmatched: 6. CDR3 length: 14 amino acids. In nucleotides, the CDR3 is TGTGCCAGCAGTTTCCCGGACAGGGCCGACGAGCAGTACTTC. Its translation is CASSFPDRADEQYF.

This clonotype was picked up many times. The rearrangement links TRBV9 to TRBJ2-7; D unresolved. V gave up 4 bases and J gave up 0 bases, with 14 bases separating them. The CDR3 runs 15 residues. Germline CDR1 and CDR2: SGDLS and YYNGEE. The CDR3 protein is CASSSQSTSSYEQYF. CDR3 DNA: TGTGCCAGCAGCTCTCAATCCACGAGCTCCTACGAGCAGTACTTC.

At least ten counts were recorded for this clonotype. V usage is TRBV3-1 and J usage is TRBJ2-4, with no clear D. Germline-derived CDR1 and CDR2 are LGHDT and YNNKEL (reference sequence). This CDR3 contains 13 residues. V lost 0 bases and J lost 6, with 6 bases in between. The CDR3 nucleotides are TGTGCCAGCAGCCAAGATAGGTCAAACATTCAGTACTTC. It codes for CASSQDRSNIQYF.

There are many counts of this clonotype. The chain combines TRBV6-2 or TRBV6-3 with TRBJ1-1; D gene ambiguous. CDR1 MNHEY and CDR2 SVGEGT come from the germline V gene. The CDR3 has 13 residues. Trimming removed 7 bases from V and 4 bases from J, with 13 bases in between. The DNA for the CDR3 is TGTGCCAGCACCTATTACGAGGGCACTGAAGCTTTCTTT. Its protein is CASTYYEGTEAFF.

This clonotype appeared many times. J is TRBJ1-1 and V is TRBV4-3; no firm D call. V shed 1 base and J shed 0 bases, with 6 bases lying between them. This CDR3 region has 14 residues. In germline, CDR1 is LGHNA, CDR2 YSLEER. DNA for the CDR3: TGCGCCAGCAGCCAAGGTATCATGAACACTGAAGCTTTCTTT. It encodes CASSQGIMNTEAFF.

This clonotype was counted at least ten times. V is TRBV7-2 and J is TRBJ2-7, with TRBD1 matching over 9 bases. Germline V gene sequence: CDR1 SGHTA, CDR2 FQGNSA. V shed 3 bases, J shed 0 bases, and the junction held 3 bases outside the gene matches. This CDR3 contains 15 residues. For the CDR3, the DNA is TGTGCCAGCAGCTTCGGACAGGGGAACTCCTACGAGCAGTACTTC. It yields the protein CASSFGQGNSYEQYF. Combining the CDR3 with reference TRBV7-2 and TRBJ2-7 gives the whole variable domain GAGVSQSPSNKVTEKGKDVELRCDPISGHTALYWYRQSLGQGLEFLIYFQGNSAPDKSGLPSDRFSAERTGGSVSTLTIQRTQQEDSAVYLCASSFGQGNSYEQYFGPGTRLTVT.

This clonotype was recorded many times. The chain has TRBV30 and TRBJ2-6, with D possibly matching TRBD2 (5 bases). This CDR3 has 17 residues. V lost 3 bases and J 2 bases, leaving 17 bases between the germline ends. The germline gives CDR1 GTSNPN, CDR2 SVGIG (reference sequence). In nucleotides, the CDR3 is TGTGCCTGGAGGCAAGGGCAGCTGAGGGCTGGGGCCAACGTCCTGACTTTC. This sequence encodes CAWRQGQLRAGANVLTF.

This clonotype was detected only once. The gene calls are TRBV19 and TRBJ1-1, with no clear D. The CDR3 is 14 amino acids. Germline assignment: CDR1 LNHDA and CDR2 SQIVND (reference sequence). V was pared by 3 bases and J by 6 bases, with 14 bases between. The CDR3 bases are TGTGCCAGTAGTATCCCCAACAGCCACCCTGAAGCTTTCTTT. Protein sequence: CASSIPNSHPEAFF.

In its sample, this clonotype was seen many times. The CDR3 DNA sequence: TGCGCCAGCAGCCAGGGACAGGGTAGGGGATCACCCCTCCACTTT. This translates into CASSQGQGRGSPLHF. The V gene is TRBV4-1, the J gene TRBJ1-6; TRBD1 matches 9 bases. Germline CDR1 is MGHRA and CDR2 is YSYEKL. V lost 3 bases to trimming and J lost 10 bases; unmatched junction nucleotides: 7. The CDR3 runs 15 residues.

This clonotype has at least ten counts. The genes are TRBV9 and TRBJ2-2, with unresolved D. Trimming removed 2 bases at V and 2 bases at J, with 10 bases between. Looked up from germline, CDR1 is SGDLS and CDR2 is YYNGEE. The CDR3 spans 15 residues. CDR3 sequence: CASSVEGLNTGELFF. CDR3 in DNA: TGTGCCAGCAGCGTCGAAGGGCTAAACACCGGGGAGCTGTTTTTT.